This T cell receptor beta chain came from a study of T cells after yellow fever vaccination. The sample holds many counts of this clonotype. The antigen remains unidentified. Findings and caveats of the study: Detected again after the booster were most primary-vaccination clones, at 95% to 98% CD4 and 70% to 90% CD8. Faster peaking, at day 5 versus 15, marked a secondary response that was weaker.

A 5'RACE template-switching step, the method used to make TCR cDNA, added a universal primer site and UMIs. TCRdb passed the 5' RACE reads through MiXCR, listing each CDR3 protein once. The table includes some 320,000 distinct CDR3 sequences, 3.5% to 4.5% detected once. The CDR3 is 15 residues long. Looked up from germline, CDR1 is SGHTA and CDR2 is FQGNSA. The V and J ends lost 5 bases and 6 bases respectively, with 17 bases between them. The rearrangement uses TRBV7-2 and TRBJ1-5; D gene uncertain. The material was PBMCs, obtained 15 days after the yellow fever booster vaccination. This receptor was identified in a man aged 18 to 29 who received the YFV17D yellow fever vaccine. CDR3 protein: CASSPYGGMGQPQHF. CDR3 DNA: TGTGCCAGCAGCCCTTACGGCGGCATGGGTCAGCCCCAGCATTTT. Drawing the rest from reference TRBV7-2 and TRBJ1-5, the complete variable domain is GAGVSQSPSNKVTEKGKDVELRCDPISGHTALYWYRQSLGQGLEFLIYFQGNSAPDKSGLPSDRFSAERTGGSVSTLTIQRTQQEDSAVYLCASSPYGGMGQPQHFGDGTRLSIL.